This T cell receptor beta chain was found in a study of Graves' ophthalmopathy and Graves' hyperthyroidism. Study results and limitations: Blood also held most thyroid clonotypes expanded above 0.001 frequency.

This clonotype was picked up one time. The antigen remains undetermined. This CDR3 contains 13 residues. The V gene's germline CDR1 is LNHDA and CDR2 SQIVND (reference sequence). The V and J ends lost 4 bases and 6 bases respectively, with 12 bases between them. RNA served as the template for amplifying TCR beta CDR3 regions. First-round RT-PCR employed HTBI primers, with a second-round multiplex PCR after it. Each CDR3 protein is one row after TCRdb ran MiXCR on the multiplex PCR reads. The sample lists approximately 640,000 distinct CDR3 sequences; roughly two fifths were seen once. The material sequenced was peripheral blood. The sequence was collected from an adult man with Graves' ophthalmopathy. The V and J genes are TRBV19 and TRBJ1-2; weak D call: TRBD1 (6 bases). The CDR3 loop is CASSTGQYDGYTF. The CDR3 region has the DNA TGTGCCAGTAGTACCGGACAGTATGATGGCTACACCTTC.